This section outlines one T cell receptor (beta chain) sequence together with its context. In Seattle, patients joined the study during active infection and were tracked longitudinally. The data were taken from a study of blood T cell repertoires in COVID-19. About the study: Sites in the United States, Italy and Spain provided acute and convalescent COVID-19 samples. Sample material is recorded as cDNA or gDNA derived from T cells, B-cell-depleted T cells, or PBMCs.

Trimming at V came to 5 bases and at J to 9 bases, leaving 3 bases not matched to a gene. CDR3 size: 12 residues. The germline CDR1 and CDR2 sequences are SGHAT and FQNNGV. Per the original methods: Reference gene primers were amplified, and this amplification served to estimate nucleated cell counts. Data came from immunoSEQ multiplex PCR; TCRdb stores just in-frame clones and leaves some out. V and J calls and clone size are those listed in that table; D and trimming were worked out from the DNA. The table lists over 250,000 clones, over 80% of them singletons. The sequenced sample was peripheral blood. The V gene is TRBV11-2, the J gene TRBJ1-5; 8 bases are shared with TRBD1. The sequence derives from a woman in her forties or fifties with COVID-19, enrolled during active disease. The CDR3 nucleotides read TGTGCCAGCAGCAATACAGGGGGGCCCCAGCATTTT. Protein product: CASSNTGGPQHF.